This T cell receptor (beta chain) was obtained from a study of T cells after yellow fever vaccination. This clonotype was recorded at least ten times. Germline lookup yields CDR1 DFQATT and CDR2 SNEGSKA (reference sequence). V shed 6 bases and J shed 8 bases, with 21 bases lying between them. CDR3 length: 14 amino acids. TCRdb independently ran MiXCR on the 5' RACE reads; one entry per CDR3 protein. The sample records approximately 34,000 distinct CDR3 sequences, 6.6% being singletons. The receptor's source is a man aged 18 to 30 who received the YFV17D yellow fever vaccine. The rearrangement uses TRBV20-1 and TRBJ2-3; D might be TRBD1 or TRBD2, each matching 5 bases. The sample consisted of PBMCs, either bulk or a sorted T-cell subset (CD4+, CD8+, memory, or dextramer-sorted; not recorded which), taken on the day of the first yellow fever vaccination. The DNA for the CDR3 is TGCAGTGCCACCCTCGGGACCACACTTGGTACGCAGTATTTT. This gives the protein CSATLGTTLGTQYF.